These T cell receptor beta chains were read from a single sample in a study of blood T cells in healthy people across ages. TCRdb re-derived calls from the 5' RACE reads in MiXCR, one entry per CDR3 protein. This sample has 750,000 to 950,000 distinct CDR3 sequences, with about a quarter found just once. These records were also assigned to another study, of T cells of mothers and their children.

The sequenced material came from blood. The receptors here all came from a boy under 18 in good health. CDR3s include the opening cysteine and the closing phenylalanine or tryptophan. D genes are given only for firm matches. Part of the rows lack a size; the others show once, few, many or a class for expanded clones.

CASSLLGLADSYNEQFF | TGTGCCAGCAGCTTACTGGGACTAGCGGATAGTTACAATGAGCAGTTCTTC | 17 | TRBJ2-1 | few | TRBV11-2 | TRBD2
CASSFRAGEQYF | TGTGCCAGCAGTTTCAGGGCGGGCGAGCAGTACTTC | 12 | TRBJ2-7 | . | TRBV2 | .
CASSDGSSYNERFF | TGTGCCAGCAGTGACGGGAGCTCCTACAATGAGCGGTTCTTC | 14 | TRBJ2-1 | . | TRBV6-4 | .
CASSENDGGADTQYF | TGTGCCAGCAGTGAAAACGACGGGGGCGCTGATACGCAGTATTTT | 15 | TRBJ2-3 | . | TRBV25-1 | .
CASSLDLPGISTGELFF | TGTGCCAGCAGCTTAGATCTCCCAGGGATAAGCACCGGGGAGCTGTTTTTT | 17 | TRBJ2-2 | . | TRBV7-6 | .
CSAHPGRGSEQYF | TGCAGTGCCCACCCGGGTAGGGGTAGCGAGCAGTACTTC | 13 | TRBJ2-7 | few | TRBV20-1 | .
CASSDRDRFYEQYF | TGTGCCAGCAGTGACCGGGACAGATTCTACGAGCAGTACTTC | 14 | TRBJ2-7 | . | TRBV6-5 | TRBD1
CASSPARANYGYTF | TGTGCCAGCAGCCCGGCGCGTGCTAACTATGGCTACACCTTC | 14 | TRBJ1-2 | few | TRBV9 | .
CASSDPGSGYTF | TGTGCCAGCAGTGACCCAGGCAGCGGCTACACCTTC | 12 | TRBJ1-2 | . | TRBV2 | .
CASSVGRNRDYTGELFF | TGTGCCAGCAGCGTAGGAAGGAACAGGGATTACACCGGGGAGCTGTTTTTT | 17 | TRBJ2-2 | . | TRBV9 | .
CASKDTGSGGYTF | TGTGCCAGCAAAGATACAGGGAGCGGTGGCTACACCTTC | 13 | TRBJ1-2 | few | TRBV2 | .
CAISEAGSLKLFF | TGTGCCATCAGTGAAGCGGGTTCCCTAAAACTGTTTTTT | 13 | TRBJ1-4 | few | TRBV10-3 | .
CASSPSEGLAGPFNEQFF | TGTGCCAGCAGCCCAAGCGAGGGACTAGCGGGGCCCTTCAATGAGCAGTTCTTC | 18 | TRBJ2-1 | few | TRBV3-1 | TRBD2
CASSLILATNEKLFF | TGTGCCAGCAGTTTAATTCTAGCAACTAATGAAAAACTGTTTTTT | 15 | TRBJ1-4 | . | TRBV27 | .
CASSDSVGTSTDTQYF | TGTGCCAGCAGTGACTCAGTAGGGACTAGCACAGATACGCAGTATTTT | 16 | TRBJ2-3 | . | TRBV6-4 | .
CASNGREGRNEQFF | TGTGCCAGCAACGGACGGGAGGGCCGCAATGAGCAGTTCTTC | 14 | TRBJ2-1 | . | TRBV6-1 | TRBD2
CASSTTGTSPLHF | TGTGCCAGCAGTACCACAGGAACGTCACCCCTCCACTTT | 13 | TRBJ1-6 | . | TRBV27 | .
CASSQDENRGNQPQHF | TGTGCCAGCAGCCAAGATGAGAACAGGGGGAATCAGCCCCAGCATTTT | 16 | TRBJ1-5 | . | TRBV4-2 | TRBD1
CASSRAGGEGYTF | TGTGCCAGCAGCCGCGCAGGGGGCGAGGGCTACACCTTC | 13 | TRBJ1-2 | . | TRBV3-1 | TRBD1
CASSGSLNYGYTF | TGTGCCAGCAGTGGAAGTCTGAACTATGGCTACACCTTC | 13 | TRBJ1-2 | . | TRBV2 | .
CASSRGGGTKNIQYF | TGTGCCAGCAGCCGGGGAGGTGGGACCAAAAACATTCAGTACTTC | 15 | TRBJ2-4 | . | TRBV14 | .
CASNQQLQETQYF | TGTGCCAGTAATCAGCAGTTACAAGAGACCCAGTACTTC | 13 | TRBJ2-5 | few | TRBV19 | .
CAPAPGPGELFF | TGTGCCCCGGCTCCGGGGCCCGGGGAGCTGTTTTTT | 12 | TRBJ2-2 | . | TRBV7-9 | .